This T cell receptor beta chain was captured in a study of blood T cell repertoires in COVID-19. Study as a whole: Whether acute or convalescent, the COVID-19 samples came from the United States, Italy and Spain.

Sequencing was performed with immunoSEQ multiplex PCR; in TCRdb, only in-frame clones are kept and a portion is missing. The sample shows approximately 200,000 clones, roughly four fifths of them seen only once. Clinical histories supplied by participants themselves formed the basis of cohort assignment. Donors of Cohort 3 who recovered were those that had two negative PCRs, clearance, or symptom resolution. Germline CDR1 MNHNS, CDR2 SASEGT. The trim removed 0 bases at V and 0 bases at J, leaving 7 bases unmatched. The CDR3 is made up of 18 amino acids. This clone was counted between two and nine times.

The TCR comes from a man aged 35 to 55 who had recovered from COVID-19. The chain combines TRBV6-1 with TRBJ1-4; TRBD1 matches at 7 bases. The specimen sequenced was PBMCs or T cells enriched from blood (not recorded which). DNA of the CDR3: TGTGCCAGCAGTGAAGCGAGACAGGGATATGCAACTAATGAAAAACTGTTTTTT. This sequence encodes CASSEARQGYATNEKLFF.